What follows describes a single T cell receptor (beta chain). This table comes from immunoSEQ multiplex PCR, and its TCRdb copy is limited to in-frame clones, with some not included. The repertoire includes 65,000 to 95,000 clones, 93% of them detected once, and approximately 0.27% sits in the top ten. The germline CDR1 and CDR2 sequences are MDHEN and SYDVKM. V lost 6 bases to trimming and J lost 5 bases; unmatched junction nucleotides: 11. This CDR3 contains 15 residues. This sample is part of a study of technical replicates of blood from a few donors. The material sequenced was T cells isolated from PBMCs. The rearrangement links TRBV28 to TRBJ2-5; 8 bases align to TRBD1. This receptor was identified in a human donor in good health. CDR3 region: CASSSATTGAETQYF. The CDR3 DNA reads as TGTGCCAGCAGCTCAGCCACGACAGGGGCCGAGACCCAGTACTTC.